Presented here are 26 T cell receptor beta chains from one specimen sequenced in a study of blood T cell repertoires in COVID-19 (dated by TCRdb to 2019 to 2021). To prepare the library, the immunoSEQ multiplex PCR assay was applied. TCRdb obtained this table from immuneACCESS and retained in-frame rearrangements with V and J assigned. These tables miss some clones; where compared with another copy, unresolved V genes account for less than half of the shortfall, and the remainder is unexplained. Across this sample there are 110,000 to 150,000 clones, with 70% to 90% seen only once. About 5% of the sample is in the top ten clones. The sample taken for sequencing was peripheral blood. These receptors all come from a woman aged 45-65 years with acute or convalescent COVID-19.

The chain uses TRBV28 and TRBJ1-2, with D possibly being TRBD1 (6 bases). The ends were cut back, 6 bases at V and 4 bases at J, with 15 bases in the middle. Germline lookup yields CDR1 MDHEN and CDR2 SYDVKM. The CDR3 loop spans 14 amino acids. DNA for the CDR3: TGTGCCAGCAGCCTACTGGGACACTTCTATGGCTACACCTTC. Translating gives CASSLLGHFYGYTF.

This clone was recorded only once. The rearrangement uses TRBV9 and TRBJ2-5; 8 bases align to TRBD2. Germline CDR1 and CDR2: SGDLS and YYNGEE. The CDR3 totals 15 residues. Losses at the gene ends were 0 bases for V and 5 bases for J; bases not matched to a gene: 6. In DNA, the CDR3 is TGTGCCAGCAGCGTAGATACGGGGGGGCGGGAGACCCAGTACTTC. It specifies CASSVDTGGRETQYF.

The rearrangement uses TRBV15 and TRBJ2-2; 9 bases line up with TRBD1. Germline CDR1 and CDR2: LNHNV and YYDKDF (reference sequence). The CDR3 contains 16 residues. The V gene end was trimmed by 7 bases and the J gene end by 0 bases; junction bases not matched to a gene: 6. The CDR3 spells CATNEQGAANTGELFF. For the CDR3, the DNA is TGTGCCACCAATGAACAGGGGGCGGCGAACACCGGGGAGCTGTTTTTT.

The CDR3 sequence is CASSLSLGPPYNEQFF. The CDR3 coding sequence is TGCGCCAGCAGCTTGTCCCTAGGTCCTCCCTACAATGAGCAGTTCTTC. The chain has TRBV5-1 and TRBJ2-1; D gene uncertain. CDR1 is SGHRS and CDR2 is YFSETQ in the germline V gene. The CDR3 sequence is 16 residues long. Trimming stripped 1 base from V and 2 bases from J, with 13 bases between.

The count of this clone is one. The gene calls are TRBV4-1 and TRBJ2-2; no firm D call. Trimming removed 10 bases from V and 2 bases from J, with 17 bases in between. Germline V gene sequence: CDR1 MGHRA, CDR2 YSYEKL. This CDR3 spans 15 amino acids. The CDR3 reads CAIQTGSSNTGELFF. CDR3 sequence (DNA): TGCGCCATTCAGACCGGGTCTTCAAACACCGGGGAGCTGTTTTTT.

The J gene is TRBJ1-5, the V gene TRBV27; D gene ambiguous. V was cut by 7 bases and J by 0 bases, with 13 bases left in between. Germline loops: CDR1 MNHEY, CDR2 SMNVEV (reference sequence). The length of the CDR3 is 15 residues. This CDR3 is CASTSRADSNQPQHF. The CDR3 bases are TGTGCCAGCACCTCGAGGGCGGATAGCAATCAGCCCCAGCATTTT.

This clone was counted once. The DNA for the CDR3 is TGTGCCAGCAGCCCCGGGCCGGGACAGGGCCAGGCTGAAGCTTTCTTT. Protein sequence: CASSPGPGQGQAEAFF. The V gene is TRBV5-5, the J gene TRBJ1-1; 9 bases align to TRBD1. Germline V gene lookup returns CDR1 SGHKS and CDR2 YYEKEE (reference sequence). This CDR3 contains 16 residues. The V gene end was trimmed by 4 bases and the J gene end by 6 bases; junction bases not matched to a gene: 13.

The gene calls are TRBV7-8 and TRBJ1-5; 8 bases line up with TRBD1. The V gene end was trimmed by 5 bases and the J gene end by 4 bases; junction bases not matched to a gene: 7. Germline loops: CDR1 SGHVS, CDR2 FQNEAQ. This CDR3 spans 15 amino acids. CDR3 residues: CASSPLDRANQPQHF. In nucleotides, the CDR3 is TGTGCCAGCAGCCCCTTGGACAGGGCAAATCAGCCCCAGCATTTT.

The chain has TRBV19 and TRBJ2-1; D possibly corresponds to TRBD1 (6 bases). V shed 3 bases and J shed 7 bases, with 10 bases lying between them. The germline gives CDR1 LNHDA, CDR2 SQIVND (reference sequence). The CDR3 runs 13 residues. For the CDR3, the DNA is TGTGCCAGTAGTATGAGGGGGTGGAATGAGCAGTTCTTC. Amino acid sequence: CASSMRGWNEQFF.

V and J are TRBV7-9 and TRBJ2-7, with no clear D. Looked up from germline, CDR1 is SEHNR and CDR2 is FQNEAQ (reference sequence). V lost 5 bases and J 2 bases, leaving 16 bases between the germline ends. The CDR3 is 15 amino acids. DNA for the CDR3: TGTGCCAGCAGCCCTGCGGTTCCGTCCCCCTACGAGCAGTACTTC. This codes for CASSPAVPSPYEQYF.

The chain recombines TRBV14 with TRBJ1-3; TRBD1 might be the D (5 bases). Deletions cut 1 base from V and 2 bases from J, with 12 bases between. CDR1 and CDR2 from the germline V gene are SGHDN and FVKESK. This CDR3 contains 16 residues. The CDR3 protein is CASSQGAGKPGNTIYF. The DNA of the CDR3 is TGTGCCAGCAGCCAAGGCGCAGGGAAACCTGGAAACACCATATATTTT. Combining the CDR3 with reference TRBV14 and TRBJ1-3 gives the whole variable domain EAGVTQFPSHSVIEKGQTVTLRCDPISGHDNLYWYRRVMGKEIKFLLHFVKESKQDESGMPNNRFLAERTGGTYSTLKVQPAELEDSGVYFCASSQGAGKPGNTIYFGEGSWLTVV.

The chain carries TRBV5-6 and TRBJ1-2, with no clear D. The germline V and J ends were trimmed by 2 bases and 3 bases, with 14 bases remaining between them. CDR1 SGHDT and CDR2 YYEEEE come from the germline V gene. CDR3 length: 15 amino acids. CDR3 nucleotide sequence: TGTGCCAGCAGCTTTAGCACTCTCGTTCACTATGGCTACACCTTC. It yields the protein CASSFSTLVHYGYTF.

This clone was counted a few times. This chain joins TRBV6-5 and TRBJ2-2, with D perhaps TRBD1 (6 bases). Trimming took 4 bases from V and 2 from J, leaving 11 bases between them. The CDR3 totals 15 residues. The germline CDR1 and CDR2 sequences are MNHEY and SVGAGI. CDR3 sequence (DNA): TGTGCCAGCAGTTTCCGGACAGACAACACCGGGGAGCTGTTTTTT. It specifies CASSFRTDNTGELFF.

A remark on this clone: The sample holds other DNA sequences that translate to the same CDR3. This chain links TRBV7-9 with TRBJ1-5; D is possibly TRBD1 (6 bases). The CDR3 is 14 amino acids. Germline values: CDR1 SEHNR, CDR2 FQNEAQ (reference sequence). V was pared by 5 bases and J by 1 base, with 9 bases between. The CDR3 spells CASSQGGSNQPQHF. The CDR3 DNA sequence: TGTGCCAGCAGCCAAGGGGGAAGCAATCAGCCCCAGCATTTT. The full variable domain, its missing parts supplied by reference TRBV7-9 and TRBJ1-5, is DTGVSQNPRHKITKRGQNVTFRCDPISEHNRLYWYRQTLGQGPEFLTYFQNEAQLEKSRLLSDRFSAERPKGSFSTLEIQRTEQGDSAMYLCASSQGGSNQPQHFGDGTRLSIL.

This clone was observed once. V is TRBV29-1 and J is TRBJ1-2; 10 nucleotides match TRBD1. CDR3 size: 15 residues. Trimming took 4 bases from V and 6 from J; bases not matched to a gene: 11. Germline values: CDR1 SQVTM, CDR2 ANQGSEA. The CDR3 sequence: CSVVGTGDSFDGYTF. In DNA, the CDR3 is TGCAGCGTTGTTGGGACAGGGGATAGTTTTGATGGCTACACCTTC.

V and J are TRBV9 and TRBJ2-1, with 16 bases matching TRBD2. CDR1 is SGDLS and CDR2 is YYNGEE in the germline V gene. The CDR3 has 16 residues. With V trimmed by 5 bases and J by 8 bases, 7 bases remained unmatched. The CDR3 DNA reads TGTGCCAGCAGATCAGTGGGACTAGCGGGGGGGCATGAGCAGTTCTTC. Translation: CASRSVGLAGGHEQFF.

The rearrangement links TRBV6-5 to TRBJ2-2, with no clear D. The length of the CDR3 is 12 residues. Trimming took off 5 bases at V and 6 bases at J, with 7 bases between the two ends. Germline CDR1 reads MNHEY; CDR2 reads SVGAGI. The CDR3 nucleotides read TGTGCCAGCAGTCGAGGCCCCGGGGAGCTGTTTTTT. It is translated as CASSRGPGELFF.

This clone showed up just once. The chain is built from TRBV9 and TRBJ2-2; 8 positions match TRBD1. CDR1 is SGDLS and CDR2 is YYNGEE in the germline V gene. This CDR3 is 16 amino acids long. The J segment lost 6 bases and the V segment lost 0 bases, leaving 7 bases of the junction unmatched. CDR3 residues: CASSVVSGGAAGELFF. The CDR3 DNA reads TGTGCCAGCAGCGTAGTCTCAGGGGGCGCCGCCGGGGAGCTGTTTTTT.

The CDR3 here is CATSRDHPGALAGEKTQYF. For the CDR3, the DNA is TGTGCCACCAGCAGAGATCACCCAGGGGCCTTAGCGGGGGAAAAGACCCAGTACTTC. The chain is built from TRBV15 and TRBJ2-5; the match to TRBD2 covers 9 bases. Germline V gene data show CDR1 as LNHNV and CDR2 as YYDKDF (reference sequence). Unmatched junction bases numbered 17, after V lost 0 bases and J lost 6 bases. There are 19 residues in the CDR3.

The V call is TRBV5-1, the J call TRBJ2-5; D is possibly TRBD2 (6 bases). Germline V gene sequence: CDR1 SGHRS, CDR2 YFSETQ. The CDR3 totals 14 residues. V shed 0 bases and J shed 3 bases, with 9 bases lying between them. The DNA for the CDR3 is TGCGCCAGCAGCTTGGCGGGAGCCGAAGAGACCCAGTACTTC. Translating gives CASSLAGAEETQYF.

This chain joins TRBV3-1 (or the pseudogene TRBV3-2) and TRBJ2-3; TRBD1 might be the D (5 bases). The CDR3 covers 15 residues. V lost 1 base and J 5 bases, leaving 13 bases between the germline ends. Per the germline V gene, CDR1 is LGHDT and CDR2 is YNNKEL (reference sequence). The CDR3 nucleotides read TGTGCCAGCAGCCAAGCGTCAGGGAAAGGAGATACGCAGTATTTT. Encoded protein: CASSQASGKGDTQYF.

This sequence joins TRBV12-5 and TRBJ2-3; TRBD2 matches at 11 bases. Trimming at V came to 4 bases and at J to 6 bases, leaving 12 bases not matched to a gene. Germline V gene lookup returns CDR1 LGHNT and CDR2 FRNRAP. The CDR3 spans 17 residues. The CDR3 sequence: CASGSPPSGGKLDTQYF. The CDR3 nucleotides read TGTGCTAGTGGTTCCCCGCCTAGCGGGGGGAAATTGGATACGCAGTATTTT.

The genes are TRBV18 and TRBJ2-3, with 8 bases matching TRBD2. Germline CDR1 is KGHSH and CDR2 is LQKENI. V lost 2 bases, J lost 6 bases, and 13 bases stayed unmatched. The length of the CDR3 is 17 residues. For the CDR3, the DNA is TGTGCCAGCTCACCAATCCAGCGGGGGATTGTTTTCGATACGCAGTATTTT. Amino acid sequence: CASSPIQRGIVFDTQYF.

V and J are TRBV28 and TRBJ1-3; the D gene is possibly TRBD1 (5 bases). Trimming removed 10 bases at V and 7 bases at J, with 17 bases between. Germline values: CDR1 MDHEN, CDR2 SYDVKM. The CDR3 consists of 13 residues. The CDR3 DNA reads TGTGCCACCCTTCGGGGGGGGATTAACACCATATATTTT. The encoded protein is CATLRGGINTIYF.

The CDR3 region has the DNA TGTGCCAGCAGCTTACTCGAGGCCACGAACACTGAAGCTTTCTTT. Translation gives CASSLLEATNTEAFF. The chain is built from TRBV7-2 and TRBJ1-1, with D uncertain. Germline V gene data show CDR1 as SGHTA and CDR2 as FQGNSA. The CDR3 has 15 residues. V was shortened by 2 bases and J by 1 base, with 11 bases between the two germline ends. Full variable domain (missing parts from reference TRBV7-2 and TRBJ1-1): GAGVSQSPSNKVTEKGKDVELRCDPISGHTALYWYRQSLGQGLEFLIYFQGNSAPDKSGLPSDRFSAERTGGSVSTLTIQRTQQEDSAVYLCASSLLEATNTEAFFGQGTRLTVV.

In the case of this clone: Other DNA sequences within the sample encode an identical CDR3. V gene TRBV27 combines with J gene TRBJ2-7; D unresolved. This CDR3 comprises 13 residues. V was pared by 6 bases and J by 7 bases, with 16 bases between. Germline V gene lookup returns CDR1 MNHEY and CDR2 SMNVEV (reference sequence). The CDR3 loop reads CASRSNLFYEQYF. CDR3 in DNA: TGTGCCAGCAGGAGCAACCTCTTCTATGAGCAGTACTTC.